These T cell receptor beta chains were read from a single sample in a study of T cell responses to AZD1222 COVID-19 vaccine. Assay: immunoSEQ multiplex PCR; the TCRdb copy retains only in-frame clones and omits some. Counted here are more than 95,000 clones, 89% occurring once; the ten biggest clones make up 44%. The input for sequencing was peripheral blood, taken 28 days after the second AZD1222 dose. The receptors come from an adult who received the AZD1222 COVID-19 vaccine. Each CDR3 is given without its conserved first and last residue.

TRBJ2-7,TRBV19,13,ASSSGLAASYEQY
TRBJ2-7,TRBV19,13,ASSIGGQGIYEQY
TRBJ2-4,TRBV28,13,ASSLRDLTKNIQY
TRBJ2-7,TRBV5-6,13,ASSYLAGGSYEQY
TRBJ1-4,TRBV12-3/TRBV12-4,11,ASSSGGDEKLF
TRBJ2-1,TRBV6-5,13,ASSYDSDRDNEQF
TRBJ2-7,TRBV18,12,ASSPGTLQDEQY
TRBJ2-7,TRBV27,10,ASSGDSPEQY
TRBJ1-2,TRBV6-5,11,ASSFISNYGYT
TRBJ2-7,TRBV6-5,11,ASSFSGKYEQY
TRBJ1-1,TRBV6-6,12,ASSLQGIRTEAF
TRBJ2-2,TRBV21-1,14,ASSEGPGTNTGELF
TRBJ2-5,TRBV7-3,11,ASSLVGGETQY
TRBJ1-1,TRBV7-9,14,ASSTYRGGRNTEAF
TRBJ2-1,TRBV6-6,12,ASSRTGAYNEQF
TRBJ2-2,TRBV29-1,14,SMRTSGSSNTGELF
TRBJ2-7,TRBV20-1,8,SARDNEQY
TRBJ2-3,TRBV9,10,ASSPLAGGLI
TRBJ1-6,TRBV28,10,ASSPFNSPLH
TRBJ1-1,TRBV19,13,ASSIGSTTNTEAF
TRBJ1-5,TRBV7-2,11,ASSIDSNQPQH
TRBJ1-5,TRBV3-1/TRBV3-2,13,ASSQDPGQGQPQH
TRBJ2-7,TRBV2,10,ASREQGNEQY
TRBJ2-4,TRBV12-3/TRBV12-4,10,ASSLAGHIQY
TRBJ2-1,TRBV19,11,ASKVADYNEQF
TRBJ1-4,TRBV5-6,15,ASSLLESRAGQVELF
TRBJ2-7,TRBV6-2/TRBV6-3,15,ASSPRVGGTHSYEQY
TRBJ1-3,TRBV30,12,AWSRTALGNTIY
TRBJ2-5,TRBV7-6,13,ASSLNRGAQETQY
TRBJ1-1,TRBV9,12,ASSVQGRGSEAF
TRBJ2-7,TRBV21-1,13,ASSKGRIKGGRQY
TRBJ2-1,TRBV12-2,11,ARTRGGYNEQF
TRBJ1-2,TRBV12-5,10,ASGTIDYGYT
TRBJ2-1,TRBV4-3,10,ASSQGAGEQF
TRBJ2-6,TRBV3-1/TRBV3-2,15,ASSRGQGASGANVLT
TRBJ1-1,TRBV29-1,12,SVEVGSANTEAF
TRBJ2-7,TRBV7-3,13,ASSQLGTGPYEQY
TRBJ1-5,TRBV4-1,13,ASSQGQGASQPQH
TRBJ2-5,TRBV28,13,ASSERQGRSETQY
TRBJ2-7,TRBV29-1,11,SVRTGGPYEQY
TRBJ2-7,TRBV5-3,13,ARSPRSSGTYEQY
TRBJ2-1,TRBV19,12,ASLESSGRAKQF
TRBJ2-2,TRBV5-4,14,ASSLLGGAYTGELF
TRBJ2-7,TRBV7-8,15,ASSSLSDYSVTYEQY
TRBJ2-7,TRBV5-1,10,ASSFGQGEQY
TRBJ1-4,TRBV7-2,11,ASSLVVEEKLF
TRBJ1-3,TRBV6-5,14,ASSFSGTGVGNTIY
TRBJ1-2,TRBV7-8,14,ASSLAGGPGGYGYT
TRBJ2-1,TRBV18,11,ASSAGLAERQF
TRBJ2-2,TRBV7-2,12,ASSSGQYTGELF
TRBJ2-7,TRBV27,15,ASSFRVIFLKSYEQY
TRBJ2-7,TRBV27,10,ASSQGPSARY